The 18 T cell receptor beta chains in this list originate from one sample, sequenced in a study of blood T cell repertoires in COVID-19 (dated by TCRdb to about 2020). The library relied on the immunoSEQ multiplex PCR assay. Not all clones reach the TCRdb copy of this immuneACCESS table, which keeps in-frame sequences only. Checked studies attribute under half of the gap to unresolved V genes and leave the rest unexplained. Here the sample has tens of thousands of clones; around 90% occur a single time. The ten largest clonotypes hold over 9% of the sample. The sample consisted of peripheral blood. These receptors all come from a human donor in a cohort sampled during active COVID-19.

This clone was picked up one time. This rearrangement joins TRBV28 to TRBJ1-2, with D tentatively TRBD1 (6 bases). The CDR3 has 15 residues. V dropped 3 bases and J dropped 4 bases, with 15 bases sitting between them. Germline values: CDR1 MDHEN, CDR2 SYDVKM. The CDR3, as DNA: TGTGCCAGCAGTTTGGAAGCGGGGGCGGGCTATGGCTACACCTTC. Protein: CASSLEAGAGYGYTF.

The chain couples TRBV29-1 to TRBJ2-1; unclear D gene. Germline V gene data show CDR1 as SQVTM and CDR2 as ANQGSEA. Between the trimmed V and J ends, which lost 7 bases and 0 bases, there was a span of 16 bases. CDR3 length: 15 amino acids. CDR3 in DNA: TGCAGCGCCGAACCCTCACCGAGCTCCTACAATGAGCAGTTCTTC. Its protein product is CSAEPSPSSYNEQFF.

This clone was detected only a few times. The rearrangement uses TRBV5-6 and TRBJ1-5; D call uncertain. CDR3 length equals 15 residues. V was pared by 1 base and J by 3 bases, with 11 bases between. CDR1 is SGHDT, CDR2 YYEEEE, per germline. The CDR3 is CASSLWAGSNQPQHF. In DNA form, the CDR3 reads TGTGCCAGCAGCTTGTGGGCCGGTTCCAATCAGCCCCAGCATTTT.

The chain combines TRBV19 with TRBJ2-5; the match to TRBD2 covers 11 bases. The CDR3 loop spans 15 amino acids. In germline, CDR1 is LNHDA, CDR2 SQIVND (reference sequence). Trimming at V came to 5 bases and at J to 4 bases, leaving 6 bases not matched to a gene. The CDR3 loop is CASSVSGGAGETQYF. CDR3 coding DNA: TGTGCCAGTAGTGTTAGCGGGGGGGCCGGAGAGACCCAGTACTTC.

The chain has TRBV9 and TRBJ2-1; TRBD2 agrees at 7 bases. The CDR3 covers 15 residues. The trim removed 3 bases at V and 9 bases at J, leaving 12 bases unmatched. CDR1 is SGDLS and CDR2 is YYNGEE in the germline V gene. Written as DNA, the CDR3 is TGTGCCAGCAGCGCCACGGGGCGGGAGATAGTTGAGCAGTTCTTC. As protein: CASSATGREIVEQFF. Full variable domain (outside the CDR3, taken from reference TRBV9 and TRBJ2-1): DSGVTQTPKHLITATGQRVTLRCSPRSGDLSVYWYQQSLDQGLQFLIQYYNGEERAKGNILERFSAQQFPDLHSELNLSSLELGDSALYFCASSATGREIVEQFFGPGTRLTVL.

V and J are TRBV5-4 and TRBJ1-2; 10 positions match TRBD1. V dropped 0 bases and J dropped 7; count of bases not matched to a gene: 9. The CDR3 consists of 16 residues. The germline CDR1 and CDR2 sequences are SGHNT and YYREEE (reference sequence). This CDR3 is CASSLAGGQGWAGYTF. DNA of the CDR3: TGTGCCAGCAGCTTGGCCGGGGGACAGGGGTGGGCTGGCTACACCTTC.

This rearrangement joins TRBV5-4 to TRBJ2-3; 7 bases are a match to TRBD2. The germline V gene has CDR1 SGHNT and CDR2 YYREEE (reference sequence). The ends lost 1 base at V and 0 bases at J; junction bases unmatched: 5. The CDR3 has 16 amino acids. The CDR3 sequence: CASSLSAGPSTDTQYF. DNA for the CDR3: TGTGCCAGCAGCTTGTCAGCGGGGCCCAGCACAGATACGCAGTATTTT.

The V gene is TRBV6-5, the J gene TRBJ2-7; tentative D call: TRBD2 (5 bases). V lost 8 bases and J 5 bases, leaving 13 bases between the germline ends. CDR3 size: 12 residues. CDR1 and CDR2 from the germline V gene are MNHEY and SVGAGI. CDR3 in DNA: TGTGCCAGCCGGGGAAGATGGAACGAGCAGTACTTC. This translates into CASRGRWNEQYF.

This chain uses TRBV30 with TRBJ2-7, with 8 bases aligning to TRBD2. V lost 1 base and J lost 9; bases outside the gene matches: 5. The CDR3 runs to 12 residues. From germline, CDR1 is GTSNPN and CDR2 SVGIG (reference sequence). This CDR3 reads CAWSAGGLGQYF. CDR3 sequence (DNA): TGTGCCTGGAGTGCGGGGGGGTTGGGGCAGTACTTC.

This chain links TRBV14 with TRBJ1-2; D not resolved. CDR3 size: 16 residues. Germline V lookup: CDR1 SGHDN, CDR2 FVKESK. Deletions cut 1 base from V and 4 bases from J, with 16 bases between. The CDR3 is CASSQAATAFSYGYTF. The DNA for the CDR3 is TGTGCCAGCAGCCAAGCCGCAACTGCATTTAGCTATGGCTACACCTTC.

The chain couples TRBV6-1 to TRBJ2-7, with 9 nucleotides matching TRBD2. J was trimmed by 2 bases and V by 1 base; bases with no gene match: 3. The CDR3 runs to 15 residues. Germline CDR1 and CDR2: MNHNS and SASEGT. The CDR3, as DNA: TGTGCCAGCAGTGAAGAAGGCGGGAGGGCCTACGAGCAGTACTTC. This translates into CASSEEGGRAYEQYF.

V is TRBV30 and J is TRBJ1-6; 7 nucleotides line up with TRBD1. This CDR3 is 14 amino acids long. CDR1 is GTSNPN and CDR2 is SVGIG in the germline V gene (reference sequence). Trimming removed 2 bases from V and 10 bases from J; junction bases left unmatched: 8. The CDR3 DNA is TGTGCCTGGAGTCCCCCGGGACAGATCTCACCCCTCCACTTT. This codes for CAWSPPGQISPLHF.

The chain carries TRBV9 and TRBJ1-4, with D possibly being TRBD1 (6 bases). V lost 0 bases, J lost 7 bases, and 13 bases lay in between. The CDR3 is 15 residues long. Per germline, CDR1 SGDLS and CDR2 YYNGEE. The CDR3 protein is CASSVDTGKGEKLFF. The CDR3 DNA sequence: TGTGCCAGCAGCGTAGACACAGGGAAGGGTGAAAAACTGTTTTTT.

This sequence joins TRBV2 and TRBJ1-5; D not resolved. The CDR3 has 14 amino acids. Germline V lookup: CDR1 SNHLY, CDR2 FYNNEI. V lost 0 bases and J lost 7, with 10 bases in between. Here the CDR3 DNA reads TGTGCCAGCAGTGAAGCCCCGGGAGGCCAGCCCCAGCATTTT. It is translated as CASSEAPGGQPQHF.

The V call is TRBV28, the J call TRBJ2-7; 7 nucleotides agree with TRBD1. V was pared by 3 bases and J by 2 bases, with 7 bases of the junction left unmatched. This CDR3 spans 15 amino acids. Germline V gives CDR1 MDHEN, CDR2 SYDVKM. As DNA, the CDR3 is TGTGCCAGCAGTTTGTACGGGACAGTCACCTACGAGCAGTACTTC. This translates into CASSLYGTVTYEQYF.

J is TRBJ2-7 and V is TRBV30; 10 bases line up with TRBD1. Germline V gene data show CDR1 as GTSNPN and CDR2 as SVGIG (reference sequence). Trimming took 2 bases from V and 3 from J; bases not matched to a gene: 4. The CDR3 is made up of 14 amino acids. CDR3 loop: CAWSQDRGNYEQYF. DNA of the CDR3: TGTGCCTGGAGTCAGGACAGGGGGAACTACGAGCAGTACTTC.

In this sample, this clone turned up a few times. The chain is built from TRBV9 and TRBJ1-2, with 7 bases identical to TRBD1. Germline CDR1 reads SGDLS; CDR2 reads YYNGEE. With V trimmed by 4 bases and J by 7 bases, 10 bases remained unmatched. This CDR3 comprises 14 residues. The CDR3 nucleotides read TGTGCCAGCAGCTTCTCCCAAGGGGGCTCTGGCTACACCTTC. Protein product: CASSFSQGGSGYTF.

The chain recombines TRBV6-5 with TRBJ2-2, with 7 bases aligning to TRBD1. J was trimmed by 5 bases and V by 6 bases; bases with no gene match: 9. There are 15 residues in the CDR3. CDR1 and CDR2 (germline): MNHEY, SVGAGI. DNA for the CDR3: TGTGCCAGCAGGGCAGGGGGTTTTGGTACCGGGGAGCTGTTTTTT. Translating it yields CASRAGGFGTGELFF.